A single sample is the source of the 27 T cell receptor beta chains below, sequenced in a study of OX40 agonist ivuxolimab in advanced cancers. TCRdb's table, derived via immunoSEQ multiplex PCR, lists solely in-frame clones and lacks some. Among 45,000 or so clones listed, about 88% were seen once. Sequencing used CD4+ or CD8+ T cells sorted from blood, obtained in a trial of the OX40 agonist ivuxolimab. These receptor sequences come from an adult with an advanced solid tumor such as melanoma, head and neck, liver or kidney cancer.

The genes are TRBV7-2 and TRBJ2-6; the match to TRBD2 covers 8 bases. From germline, CDR1 is SGHTA and CDR2 FQGNSA. J gave up 0 bases and V 5 bases, and 9 bases lay outside the gene matches. The CDR3 loop spans 18 amino acids. The DNA of the CDR3 is TGTGCCAGCAGCCTGGTAGCGGGACCCACCTCTGGGGCCAACGTCCTGACTTTC. Residues: CASSLVAGPTSGANVLTF.

This clone was found once. In DNA form, the CDR3 reads TGCGCCAGCAACCCCAACCGGAGGGGCGAGACCCAGTACTTC. Amino acids: CASNPNRRGETQYF. The chain carries TRBV10-2 and TRBJ2-5; maybe TRBD2 (6 bases). Germline values: CDR1 WSHSY, CDR2 SAAADI. This CDR3 is 14 amino acids long. V was pared by 7 bases and J by 5 bases, with 17 bases between.

There are a few counts of this clone. The V call is TRBV30, the J call TRBJ2-5; 15 positions agree with TRBD2. The CDR3 has 15 residues. J gave up 10 bases and V 4 bases, and 10 bases lay outside the gene matches. CDR1 is GTSNPN and CDR2 is SVGIG in the germline V gene (reference sequence). CDR3 loop: CAWNMGTSGRWDQYF. For the CDR3, the DNA is TGTGCCTGGAATATGGGGACTAGCGGGAGGTGGGACCAGTACTTC.

The rearrangement joins TRBV7-2 to TRBJ2-5, with D tentatively TRBD2 (6 bases). Trimming removed 2 bases from V and 2 bases from J, with 15 bases in between. Per the germline V gene, CDR1 is SGHTA and CDR2 is FQGNSA. CDR3 length: 16 amino acids. The CDR3 protein is CASSLLGLADQETQYF. In nucleotides, the CDR3 is TGTGCCAGCAGCTTACTCGGGTTAGCGGATCAAGAGACCCAGTACTTC.

V and J are TRBV28 and TRBJ2-7, with D possibly matching TRBD2 (5 bases). Germline assignment: CDR1 MDHEN and CDR2 SYDVKM. The CDR3 length is 16 residues. Trimming took off 4 bases at V and 0 bases at J, with 16 bases between the two ends. CDR3 DNA: TGTGCCAGCAGTTCCCCGGGGTTAGCGACCTCCTACGAGCAGTACTTC. Its protein product is CASSSPGLATSYEQYF.

The chain is built from TRBV27 and TRBJ2-1; 7 bases map to TRBD1. CDR1 and CDR2 from the germline V gene are MNHEY and SMNVEV (reference sequence). With 4 bases clipped from V and 8 bases from J, the junction kept 5 bases outside the gene matches. The CDR3 has 13 amino acids. In DNA form, the CDR3 reads TGTGCCAGCAGTTATACAGGGGCCCATGAGCAGTTCTTC. Its protein is CASSYTGAHEQFF.

The gene calls are TRBV18 and TRBJ2-7; the D gene is possibly TRBD2 (5 bases). The germline CDR1 and CDR2 sequences are KGHSH and LQKENI. The V and J ends lost 1 base and 4 bases respectively, with 8 bases between them. This CDR3 region has 13 residues. In DNA form, the CDR3 reads TGTGCCAGCTCACCACAGGACTCGTACGAGCAGTACTTC. Translation gives CASSPQDSYEQYF. Full variable domain (rest looked up from reference TRBV18 and TRBJ2-7): NAGVMQNPRHLVRRRGQEARLRCSPMKGHSHVYWYRQLPEEGLKFMVYLQKENIIDESGMPKERFSAEFPKEGPSILRIQQVVRGDSAAYFCASSPQDSYEQYFGPGTRLTVT.

The gene calls are TRBV7-2 and TRBJ2-3, with a possible D match to TRBD1 (6 bases). Trimming pared 2 bases from V and 6 bases from J, leaving 12 bases between. The CDR3 runs 14 residues. Germline V gene sequence: CDR1 SGHTA, CDR2 FQGNSA. CDR3 amino acids: CASSLMGATDTQYF. The CDR3 nucleotides are TGTGCCAGCAGCTTAATGGGGGCCACGGATACGCAGTATTTT. The full variable domain, its missing parts supplied by reference TRBV7-2 and TRBJ2-3, is GAGVSQSPSNKVTEKGKDVELRCDPISGHTALYWYRQSLGQGLEFLIYFQGNSAPDKSGLPSDRFSAERTGGSVSTLTIQRTQQEDSAVYLCASSLMGATDTQYFGPGTRLTVL.

V gene TRBV2 combines with J gene TRBJ1-2; D gene unclear. The V end was cut by 2 bases, the J end by 8 bases, with 9 bases between. The CDR3 is 12 residues long. CDR1 is SNHLY, CDR2 FYNNEI, per germline. CDR3 coding DNA: TGTGCCAGCAGTGAACCGAATAGCGGCTACACCTTC. Translating gives CASSEPNSGYTF.

V is TRBV6-4 and J is TRBJ2-3, with TRBD1 as a possible D gene (5 bases). Germline CDR1 MRHNA, CDR2 SNTAGT. The V end was cut by 6 bases, the J end by 5 bases, with 21 bases between. This CDR3 spans 16 amino acids. In DNA, the CDR3 is TGTGCCAGCAGGACAGCCTTTCTACCAACCCGAGATACGCAGTATTTT. It codes for CASRTAFLPTRDTQYF.

The chain joins TRBV11-2 to TRBJ1-1, with TRBD1 matching over 8 bases. Germline CDR1 SGHAT, CDR2 FQNNGV. With 4 bases clipped from V and 11 bases from J, the junction kept 6 bases outside the gene matches. There are 12 residues in the CDR3. This CDR3 is CASSSTGGIAFF. The CDR3 region has the DNA TGTGCCAGCAGCTCTACAGGGGGTATCGCTTTCTTT.

V usage is TRBV4-2 and J usage is TRBJ1-5, with D uncertain. The CDR3 spans 13 residues. V was clipped by 0 bases and J by 7 bases, with 7 bases between them. Germline V gives CDR1 LGHNA, CDR2 YNFKEQ. The CDR3: CASSQEAGQPQHF. The CDR3 DNA sequence: TGTGCCAGCAGCCAAGAGGCAGGACAGCCCCAGCATTTT.

V and J are TRBV7-2 and TRBJ2-6; the match to TRBD1 covers 9 bases. The CDR3 sequence is 18 residues long. Germline V gene sequence: CDR1 SGHTA, CDR2 FQGNSA. Germline trimming cut 5 bases from V and 0 bases from J; bases unmatched to any gene: 8. The chain's CDR3 is CASSPAGQGNSGANVLTF. The CDR3 bases are TGTGCCAGCAGCCCCGCGGGACAGGGTAACTCTGGGGCCAACGTCCTGACTTTC.

A few counts support this clone. The J gene is TRBJ2-7, the V gene TRBV19; D remains unclear. V was trimmed by 3 bases and J by 0 bases, leaving 9 bases between them. This CDR3 has 14 residues. Germline V gives CDR1 LNHDA, CDR2 SQIVND (reference sequence). The CDR3 region has the DNA TGTGCCAGTAGTATCCTCCCGAGCTCCTACGAGCAGTACTTC. It encodes CASSILPSSYEQYF.

The CDR3 reads CASSSAEVAFF. CDR3 DNA sequence: TGTGCCAGCAGCTCGGCGGAGGTAGCTTTCTTT. J is TRBJ1-1 and V is TRBV11-2; D unresolved. Per the germline V gene, CDR1 is SGHAT and CDR2 is FQNNGV. V lost 4 bases and J 10 bases, leaving 10 bases between the germline ends. The CDR3 runs 11 residues.

Only a few counts were recorded for this clone. The chain employs TRBV5-1 and TRBJ2-2; 9 nucleotides line up with TRBD2. The V gene end was trimmed by 4 bases and the J gene end by 10 bases; junction bases not matched to a gene: 11. CDR3 length: 15 amino acids. From germline, CDR1 is SGHRS and CDR2 YFSETQ. This CDR3 reads CASSPGREGSEELFF. The CDR3 DNA reads as TGCGCCAGCAGCCCCGGGCGGGAGGGTTCCGAGGAGCTGTTTTTT.

This clone was counted between two and nine times. The chain uses TRBV19 and TRBJ2-1, with unresolved D. CDR3 length: 11 amino acids. Germline values: CDR1 LNHDA, CDR2 SQIVND (reference sequence). V lost 6 bases to trimming and J lost 10 bases, with 10 bases between them. The CDR3 nucleotides read TGTGCCAGTAGAGGCCGGACCGAGCAGTTCTTC. It translates to CASRGRTEQFF.

This chain joins TRBV6-1 and TRBJ2-3; the match to TRBD2 covers 12 bases. Germline values: CDR1 MNHNS, CDR2 SASEGT. The CDR3 totals 20 residues. Trimming at V came to 4 bases and at J to 0 bases, leaving 14 bases not matched to a gene. Written as DNA, the CDR3 is TGTGCCAGCAGTGGACAGGGACGGAGACTAGCGGGAGCTAGCACAGATACGCAGTATTTT. This sequence encodes CASSGQGRRLAGASTDTQYF.

This chain uses TRBV18 with TRBJ2-1; 8 nucleotides align to TRBD2. Germline values: CDR1 KGHSH, CDR2 LQKENI. The V and J ends lost 4 bases and 5 bases, in that order; junction bases with no gene match: 7. The CDR3 consists of 15 residues. The CDR3 is CASSLGLDPNNEQFF. The CDR3 bases are TGTGCCAGCTCACTGGGACTAGATCCTAACAATGAGCAGTTCTTC.

The V and J genes are TRBV6-5 and TRBJ2-5; TRBD1 aligns across 7 bases. The CDR3 runs to 15 residues. V trimming: 0 bases; J trimming: 1 base; junction bases outside the gene matches: 2. CDR1 MNHEY and CDR2 SVGAGI come from the germline V gene. CDR3 amino acids: CASSYSKGAQETQYF. The CDR3 coding sequence is TGTGCCAGCAGTTACTCGAAGGGGGCCCAAGAGACCCAGTACTTC.

DNA of the CDR3: TGTGCCAGCAGCTTCTCGCGCGGGAGGGCGTACGGTGAGCAGTTCTTC. Its protein product is CASSFSRGRAYGEQFF. The V call is TRBV11-2, the J call TRBJ2-1; TRBD2 agrees at 9 bases. CDR3 length: 16 residues. Germline CDR1 SGHAT, CDR2 FQNNGV. Unmatched junction bases numbered 12, after V lost 3 bases and J lost 9 bases.

The V gene is TRBV5-1, the J gene TRBJ1-2; no firm D call. Trimming removed 1 base at V and 10 bases at J, with 11 bases between. CDR1 and CDR2 (germline): SGHRS, YFSETQ. The CDR3 consists of 12 residues. CDR3 nucleotides: TGCGCCAGCAGCTTGCTCAGAGCCTCCTACACCTTC. This codes for CASSLLRASYTF.

This rearrangement joins TRBV6-5 to TRBJ1-1, with D perhaps TRBD1 (5 bases). CDR3 length: 14 amino acids. Trimming took off 6 bases at V and 6 bases at J, with 17 bases between the two ends. The germline V gene encodes CDR1 MNHEY and CDR2 SVGAGI. Here the CDR3 DNA reads TGTGCCAGCAGATCCCGGACGAGGGACGCTGAAGCTTTCTTT. This sequence encodes CASRSRTRDAEAFF.

This chain connects TRBV6-6 to TRBJ1-1; a possible D gene is TRBD1 (5 bases). V was trimmed by 0 bases and J by 5 bases, leaving 10 bases between them. This CDR3 is built from 14 residues. Germline CDR1 is MNHNY and CDR2 is SVGAGI (reference sequence). CDR3: CASSYSGEQTEAFF. In DNA, the CDR3 is TGTGCCAGCAGTTACTCAGGGGAGCAAACTGAAGCTTTCTTT.

This clone is a singleton in its sample. The rearrangement links TRBV5-5 to TRBJ2-2, with D uncertain. V lost 3 bases and J 4 bases, leaving 7 bases between the germline ends. This CDR3 comprises 13 residues. Germline V CDR1 and CDR2: SGHKS, YYEKEE (reference sequence). The CDR3, as DNA: TGTGCCAGCAGCTCCCTTCTCACCGGGGAGCTGTTTTTT. Amino acid sequence: CASSSLLTGELFF.

V and J are TRBV25-1 and TRBJ2-5, with 8 bases aligning to TRBD1. Germline V CDR1 and CDR2: MGHDK, SYGVNS. The length of the CDR3 is 15 residues. Germline trimming cut 4 bases from V and 5 bases from J; bases unmatched to any gene: 9. In DNA form, the CDR3 reads TGTGCCAGCAGTGTCCCCAGGGGGCGCGGGGAGACCCAGTACTTC. Amino acids: CASSVPRGRGETQYF. Using reference TRBV25-1 and TRBJ2-5 for the parts outside the CDR3, the full variable domain is EADIYQTPRYLVIGTGKKITLECSQTMGHDKMYWYQQDPGMELHLIHYSYGVNSTEKGDLSSESTVSRIRTEHFPLTLESARPSHTSQYLCASSVPRGRGETQYFGPGTRLLVL.

The chain carries TRBV5-1 and TRBJ2-7, with D possibly TRBD2 on 5 matching bases. Germline loops: CDR1 SGHRS, CDR2 YFSETQ. Trimming took 0 bases from V and 3 from J, leaving 10 bases between them. This CDR3 is built from 14 residues. The CDR3 here is CASSLVGVNYEQYF. CDR3 nucleotide sequence: TGCGCCAGCAGCTTGGTCGGGGTTAACTACGAGCAGTACTTC.